A single TCR beta chain is shown here with its context. This CDR3 contains 14 residues. The V gene end was trimmed by 8 bases and the J gene end by 4 bases; junction bases not matched to a gene: 6. The V gene's germline CDR1 is MGHRA and CDR2 YSYEKL. The data were obtained in a study of blood T cell repertoires in COVID-19. As handled by the study authors: Counts of nucleated cells, estimated from reference gene primer amplification, were obtained. Assay used: immunoSEQ multiplex PCR; TCRdb lists only in-frame clones, some missing. The D gene and trimming were derived from the DNA, and the V and J assignments and clone size from that table. The profile shows over 60,000 clones, roughly 90% of them singletons.

Sequencing used peripheral blood. This sequence joins TRBV4-1 and TRBJ2-3, with 10 bases matching TRBD2. This clonotype was sampled from a human donor in a cohort sampled during active COVID-19. CDR3 sequence: CASARSGRADTQYF. The CDR3 region has the DNA TGCGCCAGCGCCCGCAGCGGGAGGGCAGATACGCAGTATTTT.